The following is a T cell receptor beta chain sequence with its context. CDR1 MGHRA and CDR2 YSYEKL come from the germline V gene. V lost 0 bases and J 4 bases, leaving 11 bases between the germline ends. CDR3 size: 15 residues. These data originate in a study of control samples from healthy donors and cancer patients. The method was immunoSEQ multiplex PCR; TCRdb's version includes in-frame clones alone and lacks a portion of them. The sample has 75,000 to 90,000 clones; about 83% are singletons. The material sequenced was blood. This receptor was obtained from a woman in her 40s in good health. The chain joins TRBV4-1 to TRBJ2-3; D not certain. The chain's CDR3 is CASSQDNPPPDTQYF. CDR3 in DNA: TGCGCCAGCAGCCAAGATAACCCCCCCCCAGATACGCAGTATTTT.